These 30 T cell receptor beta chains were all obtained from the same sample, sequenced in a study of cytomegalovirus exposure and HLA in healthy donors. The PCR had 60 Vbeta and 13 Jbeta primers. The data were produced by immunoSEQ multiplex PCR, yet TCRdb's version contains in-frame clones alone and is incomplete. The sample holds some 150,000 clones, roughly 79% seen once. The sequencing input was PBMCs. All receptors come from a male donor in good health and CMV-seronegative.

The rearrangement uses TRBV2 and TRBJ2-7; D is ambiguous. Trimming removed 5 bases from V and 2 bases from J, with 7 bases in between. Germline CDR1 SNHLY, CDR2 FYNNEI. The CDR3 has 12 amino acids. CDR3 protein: CASSPYTYEQYF. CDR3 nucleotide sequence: TGTGCCAGCAGTCCCTATACCTACGAGCAGTACTTC.

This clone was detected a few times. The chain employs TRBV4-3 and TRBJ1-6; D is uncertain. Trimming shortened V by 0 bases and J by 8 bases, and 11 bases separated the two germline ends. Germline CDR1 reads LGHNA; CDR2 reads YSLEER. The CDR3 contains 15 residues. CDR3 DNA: TGCGCCAGCAGCCAAGATAGAACCATTTATTCACCCCTCCACTTT. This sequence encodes CASSQDRTIYSPLHF.

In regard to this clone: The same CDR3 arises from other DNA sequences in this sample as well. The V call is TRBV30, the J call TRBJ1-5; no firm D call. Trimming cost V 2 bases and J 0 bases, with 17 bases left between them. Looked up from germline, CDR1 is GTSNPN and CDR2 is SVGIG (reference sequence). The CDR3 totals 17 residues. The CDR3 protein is CAWSSRMGSYSNQPQHF. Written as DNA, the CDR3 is TGTGCCTGGAGTTCAAGGATGGGGAGCTATAGCAATCAGCCCCAGCATTTT. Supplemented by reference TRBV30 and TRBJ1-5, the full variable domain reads SQTIHQWPATLVQPVGSPLSLECTVEGTSNPNLYWYRQAAGRGLQLLFYSVGIGQISSEVPQNLSASRPQDRQFILSSKKLLLSDSGFYLCAWSSRMGSYSNQPQHFGDGTRLSIL.

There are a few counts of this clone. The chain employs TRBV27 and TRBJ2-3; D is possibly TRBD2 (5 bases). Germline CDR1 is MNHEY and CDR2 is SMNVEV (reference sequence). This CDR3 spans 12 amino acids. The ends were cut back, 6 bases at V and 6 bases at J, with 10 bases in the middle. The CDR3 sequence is CASSGNSDTQYF. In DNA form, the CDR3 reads TGTGCCAGCAGCGGGAATTCGGATACGCAGTATTTT.

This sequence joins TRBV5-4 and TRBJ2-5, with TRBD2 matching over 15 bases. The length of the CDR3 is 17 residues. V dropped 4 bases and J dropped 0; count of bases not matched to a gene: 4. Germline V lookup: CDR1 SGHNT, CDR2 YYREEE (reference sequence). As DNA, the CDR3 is TGTGCCAGCAGCACGGGACTAGCGGGGGGATACCAAGAGACCCAGTACTTC. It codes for CASSTGLAGGYQETQYF. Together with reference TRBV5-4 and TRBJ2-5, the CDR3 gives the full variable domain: ETGVTQSPTHLIKTRGQQVTLRCSSQSGHNTVSWYQQALGQGPQFIFQYYREEENGRGNFPPRFSGLQFPNYSSELNVNALELDDSALYLCASSTGLAGGYQETQYFGPGTRLLVL.

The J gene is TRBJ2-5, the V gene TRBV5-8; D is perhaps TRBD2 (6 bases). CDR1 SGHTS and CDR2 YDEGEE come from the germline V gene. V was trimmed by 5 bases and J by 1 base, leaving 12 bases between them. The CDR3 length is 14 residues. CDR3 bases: TGTGCCAGCAGGCTCGCCGGGGGCCAAGAGACCCAGTACTTC. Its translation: CASRLAGGQETQYF.

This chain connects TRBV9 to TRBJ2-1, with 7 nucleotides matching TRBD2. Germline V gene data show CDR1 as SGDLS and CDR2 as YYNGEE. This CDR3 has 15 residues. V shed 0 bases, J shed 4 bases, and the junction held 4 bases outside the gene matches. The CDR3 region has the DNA TGTGCCAGCAGCGTAGACGGCGGGGGTTACAATGAGCAGTTCTTC. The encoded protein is CASSVDGGGYNEQFF.

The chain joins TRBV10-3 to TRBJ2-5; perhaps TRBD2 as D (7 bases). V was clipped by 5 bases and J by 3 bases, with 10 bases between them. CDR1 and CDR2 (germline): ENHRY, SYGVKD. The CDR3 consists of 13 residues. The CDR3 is CAISRGGEETQYF. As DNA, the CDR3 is TGTGCCATCAGTCGAGGGGGGGAAGAGACCCAGTACTTC.

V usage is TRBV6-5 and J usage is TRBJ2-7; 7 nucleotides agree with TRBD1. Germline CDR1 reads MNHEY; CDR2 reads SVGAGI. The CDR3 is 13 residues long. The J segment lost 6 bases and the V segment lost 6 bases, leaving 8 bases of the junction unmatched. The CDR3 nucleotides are TGTGCCAGCAGATCTCGACAGGGCGGCGAGCAGTACTTC. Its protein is CASRSRQGGEQYF.

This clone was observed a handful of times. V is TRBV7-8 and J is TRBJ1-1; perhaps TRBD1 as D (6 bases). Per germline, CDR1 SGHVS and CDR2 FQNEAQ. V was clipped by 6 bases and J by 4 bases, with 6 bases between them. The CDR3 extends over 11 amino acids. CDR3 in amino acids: CASRDSTEAFF. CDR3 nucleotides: TGTGCCAGCAGGGACAGCACTGAAGCTTTCTTT. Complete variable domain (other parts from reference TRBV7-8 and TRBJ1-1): GAGVSQSPRYKVAKRGQDVALRCDPISGHVSLFWYQQALGQGPEFLTYFQNEAQLDKSGLPSDRFFAERPEGSVSTLKIQRTQQEDSAVYLCASRDSTEAFFGQGTRLTVV.

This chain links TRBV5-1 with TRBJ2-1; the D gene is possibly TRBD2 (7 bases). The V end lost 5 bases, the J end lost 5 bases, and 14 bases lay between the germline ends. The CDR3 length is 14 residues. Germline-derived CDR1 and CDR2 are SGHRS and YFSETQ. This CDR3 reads CASSPGGYNNEQFF. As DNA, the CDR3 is TGCGCCAGCAGTCCGGGGGGCTACAACAATGAGCAGTTCTTC. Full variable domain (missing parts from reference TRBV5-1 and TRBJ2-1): KAGVTQTPRYLIKTRGQQVTLSCSPISGHRSVSWYQQTPGQGLQFLFEYFSETQRNKGNFPGRFSGRQFSNSRSEMNVSTLELGDSALYLCASSPGGYNNEQFFGPGTRLTVL.

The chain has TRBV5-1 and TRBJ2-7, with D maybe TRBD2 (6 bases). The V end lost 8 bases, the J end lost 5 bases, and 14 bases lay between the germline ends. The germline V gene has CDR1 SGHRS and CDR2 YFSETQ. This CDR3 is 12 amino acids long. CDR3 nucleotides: TGCGCCAGGGAGGGAGAGGAGGACGAGCAGTACTTC. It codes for CAREGEEDEQYF.

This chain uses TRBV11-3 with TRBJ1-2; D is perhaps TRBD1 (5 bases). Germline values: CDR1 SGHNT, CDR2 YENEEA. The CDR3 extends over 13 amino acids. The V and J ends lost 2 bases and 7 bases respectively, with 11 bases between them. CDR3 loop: CASSLSQGFGYTF. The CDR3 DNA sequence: TGTGCCAGCAGCTTATCGCAGGGTTTTGGCTACACCTTC.

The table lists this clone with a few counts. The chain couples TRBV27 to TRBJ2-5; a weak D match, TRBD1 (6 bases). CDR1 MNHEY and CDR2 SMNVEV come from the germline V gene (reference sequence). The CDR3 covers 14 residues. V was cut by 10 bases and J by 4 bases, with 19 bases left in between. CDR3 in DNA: TGTGCCACTGGATTACAGGGTGGGCGAGAGACCCAGTACTTC. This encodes CATGLQGGRETQYF.

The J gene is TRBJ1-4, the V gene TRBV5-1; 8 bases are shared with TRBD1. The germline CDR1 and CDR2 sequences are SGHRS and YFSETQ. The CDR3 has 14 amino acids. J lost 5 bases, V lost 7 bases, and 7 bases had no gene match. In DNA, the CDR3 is TGCGCCAGCGGAAGGACAGGGCTAAATGAAAAACTGTTTTTT. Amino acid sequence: CASGRTGLNEKLFF.

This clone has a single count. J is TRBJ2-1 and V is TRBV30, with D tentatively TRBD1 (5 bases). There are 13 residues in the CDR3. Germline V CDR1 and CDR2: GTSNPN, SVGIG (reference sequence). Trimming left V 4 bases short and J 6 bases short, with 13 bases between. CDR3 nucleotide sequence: TGTGCCTGGATGGGGCGTTATACCAATGAGCAGTTCTTC. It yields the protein CAWMGRYTNEQFF. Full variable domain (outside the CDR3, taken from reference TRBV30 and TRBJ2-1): SQTIHQWPATLVQPVGSPLSLECTVEGTSNPNLYWYRQAAGRGLQLLFYSVGIGQISSEVPQNLSASRPQDRQFILSSKKLLLSDSGFYLCAWMGRYTNEQFFGPGTRLTVL.

The CDR3 here is CASSLGGERSNEQFF. The CDR3 nucleotides read TGTGCCAGCAGCTTAGGCGGGGAAAGGTCCAATGAGCAGTTCTTC. V usage is TRBV11-3 and J usage is TRBJ2-1; TRBD2 is a possible D gene (6 bases). The germline V gene encodes CDR1 SGHNT and CDR2 YENEEA. The V gene lost 1 base and the J gene lost 6 bases, with 13 bases spanning the gap. CDR3 size: 15 residues.

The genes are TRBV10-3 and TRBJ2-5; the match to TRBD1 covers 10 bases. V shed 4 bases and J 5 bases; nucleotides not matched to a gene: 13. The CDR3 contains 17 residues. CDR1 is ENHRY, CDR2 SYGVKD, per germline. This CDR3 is CAISVPPLGTGEETQYF. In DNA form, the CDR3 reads TGTGCCATCAGTGTCCCCCCTCTAGGGACAGGGGAGGAGACCCAGTACTTC.

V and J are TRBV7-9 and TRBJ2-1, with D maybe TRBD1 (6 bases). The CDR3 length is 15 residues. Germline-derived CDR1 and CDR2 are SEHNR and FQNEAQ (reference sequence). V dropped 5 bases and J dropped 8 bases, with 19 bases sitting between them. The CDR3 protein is CASSLGGAKGDEQFF. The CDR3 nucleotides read TGTGCCAGCAGCCTAGGAGGTGCAAAGGGGGATGAGCAGTTCTTC.

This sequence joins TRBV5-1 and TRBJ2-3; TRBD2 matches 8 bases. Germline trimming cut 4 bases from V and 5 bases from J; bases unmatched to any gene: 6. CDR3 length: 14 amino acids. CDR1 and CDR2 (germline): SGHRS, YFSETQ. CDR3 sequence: CASSPRGGIDTQYF. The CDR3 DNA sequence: TGCGCCAGCAGCCCACGGGGGGGAATAGATACGCAGTATTTT.

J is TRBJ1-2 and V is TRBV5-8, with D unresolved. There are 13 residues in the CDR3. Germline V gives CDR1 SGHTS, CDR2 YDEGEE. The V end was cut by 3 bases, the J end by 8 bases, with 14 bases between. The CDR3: CASSSRPPGGYTF. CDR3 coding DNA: TGTGCCAGCAGCTCCCGGCCGCCGGGGGGCTACACCTTC. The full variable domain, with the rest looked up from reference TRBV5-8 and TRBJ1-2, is EAGVTQSPTHLIKTRGQQATLRCSPISGHTSVYWYQQALGLGLQFLLWYDEGEERNRGNFPPRFSGRQFPNYSSELNVNALELEDSALYLCASSSRPPGGYTFGSGTRLTVV.

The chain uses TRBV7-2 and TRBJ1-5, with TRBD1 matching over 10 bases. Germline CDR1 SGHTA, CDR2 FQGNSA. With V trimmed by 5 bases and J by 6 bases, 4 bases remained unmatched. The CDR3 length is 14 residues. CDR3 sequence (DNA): TGTGCCAGCAGCCCCGGACAGGGGGGTCAGCCCCAGCATTTT. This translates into CASSPGQGGQPQHF.

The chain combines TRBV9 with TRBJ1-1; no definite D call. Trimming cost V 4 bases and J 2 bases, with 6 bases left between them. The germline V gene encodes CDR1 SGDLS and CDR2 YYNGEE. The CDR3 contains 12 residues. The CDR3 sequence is CASSSGNTEAFF. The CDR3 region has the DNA TGTGCCAGCAGCTCAGGAAACACTGAAGCTTTCTTT.

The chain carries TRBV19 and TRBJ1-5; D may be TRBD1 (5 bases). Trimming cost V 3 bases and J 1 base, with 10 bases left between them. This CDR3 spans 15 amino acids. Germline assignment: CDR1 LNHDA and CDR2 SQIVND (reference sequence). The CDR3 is CASSITPGSNQPQHF. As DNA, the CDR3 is TGTGCCAGTAGTATCACTCCAGGGAGCAATCAGCCCCAGCATTTT.

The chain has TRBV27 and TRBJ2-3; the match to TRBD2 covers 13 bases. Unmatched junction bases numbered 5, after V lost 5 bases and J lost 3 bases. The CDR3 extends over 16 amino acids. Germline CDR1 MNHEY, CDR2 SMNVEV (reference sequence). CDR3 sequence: CASSPELAGGTDTQYF. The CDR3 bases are TGTGCCAGCAGTCCGGAACTAGCGGGGGGGACAGATACGCAGTATTTT.

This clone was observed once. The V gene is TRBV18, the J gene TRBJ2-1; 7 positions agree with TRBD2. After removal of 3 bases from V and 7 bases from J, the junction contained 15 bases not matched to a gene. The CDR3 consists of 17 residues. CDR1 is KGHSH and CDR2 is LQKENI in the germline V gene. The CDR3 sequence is CASSPTVGWGGSNEQFF. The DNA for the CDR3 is TGTGCCAGCTCACCGACCGTGGGATGGGGGGGGTCGAATGAGCAGTTCTTC.

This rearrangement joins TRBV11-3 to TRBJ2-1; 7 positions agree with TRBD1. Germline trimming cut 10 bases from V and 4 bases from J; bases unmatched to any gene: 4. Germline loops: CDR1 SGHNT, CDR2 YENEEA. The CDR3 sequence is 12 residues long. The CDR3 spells CAIGGAYNEQFF. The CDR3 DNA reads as TGTGCCATAGGGGGCGCTTACAATGAGCAGTTCTTC.

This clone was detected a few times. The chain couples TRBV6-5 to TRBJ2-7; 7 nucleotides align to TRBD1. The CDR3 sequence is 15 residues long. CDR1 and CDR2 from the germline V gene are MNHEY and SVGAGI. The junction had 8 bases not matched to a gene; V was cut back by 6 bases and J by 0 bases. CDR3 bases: TGTGCCAGCAGCCGAACAGGGGCCAGCTCCTACGAGCAGTACTTC. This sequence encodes CASSRTGASSYEQYF.

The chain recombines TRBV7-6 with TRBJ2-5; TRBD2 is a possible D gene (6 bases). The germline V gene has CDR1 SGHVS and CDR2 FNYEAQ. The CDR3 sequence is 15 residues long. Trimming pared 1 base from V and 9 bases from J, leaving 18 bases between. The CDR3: CASSLGLAREGAQYF. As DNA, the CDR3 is TGTGCCAGCAGCTTAGGGCTAGCGCGGGAAGGGGCCCAGTACTTC.

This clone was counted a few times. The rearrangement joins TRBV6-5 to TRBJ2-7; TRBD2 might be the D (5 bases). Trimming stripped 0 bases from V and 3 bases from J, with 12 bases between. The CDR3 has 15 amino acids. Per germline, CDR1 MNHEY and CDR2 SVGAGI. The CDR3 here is CASSYSATRGYEQYF. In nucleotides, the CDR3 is TGTGCCAGCAGTTACTCCGCAACTCGGGGCTACGAGCAGTACTTC.